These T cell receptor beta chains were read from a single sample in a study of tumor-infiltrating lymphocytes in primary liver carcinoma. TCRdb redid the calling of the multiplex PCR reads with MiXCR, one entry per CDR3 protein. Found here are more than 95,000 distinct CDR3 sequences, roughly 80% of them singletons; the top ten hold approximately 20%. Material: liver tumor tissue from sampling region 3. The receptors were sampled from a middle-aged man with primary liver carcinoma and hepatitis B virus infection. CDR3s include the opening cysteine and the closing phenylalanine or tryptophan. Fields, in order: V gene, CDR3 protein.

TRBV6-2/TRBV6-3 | CAGLLCPSGNVPPGTDTQYF
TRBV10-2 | CASTRGVSFEQYF
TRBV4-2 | CVSSQENTGREQYF
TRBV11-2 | CASARSGNTEAFF
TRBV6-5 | CASSYSFGVMNTEAFF
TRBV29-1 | CSVGQLEAFF
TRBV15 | CATSRDPGGQETQYF
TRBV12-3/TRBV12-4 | CASSWGRHAGKLFF
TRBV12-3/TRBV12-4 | CASILYIVGAYEQYF
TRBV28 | CVSSLSGRVGIEQFF
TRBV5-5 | CVSSLLELYAGELFF
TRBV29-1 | CSVRSTRVKSYEKYF
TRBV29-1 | CSVESASGARYAQYF
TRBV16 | CASSQNDGGVNTEAFF
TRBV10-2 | CTSSDLKGGGTDTEYF
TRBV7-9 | CASSRTSRQLNNNEQFF
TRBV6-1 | CVSSEGTNGLYEQYF
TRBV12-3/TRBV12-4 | CASSLNRGSNEPQHF
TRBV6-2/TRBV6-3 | CASSYMILGNEQFF
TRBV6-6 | CASSTGGTEAFF
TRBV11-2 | CASSPGTSSYIEQFF
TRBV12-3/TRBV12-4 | CASMETANTRELFF
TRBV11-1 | CVSSQPPEADTQYF
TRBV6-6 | CASAGRADAEAFF
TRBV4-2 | CTSRQDLGTRGGMQYF
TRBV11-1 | CASSLYPGADTEAFF
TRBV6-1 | CASRDLGGVARELFF
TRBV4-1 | CASSQEFLVDTQYF
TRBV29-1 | CSIDDGTYGYTF
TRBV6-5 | CASRFWGTSGANVLTF
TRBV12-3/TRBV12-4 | CASSPTREVEKLFF
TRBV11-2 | CESSLGASGQETHYF
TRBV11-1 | CPSRSGGSSVGARTDTQYF
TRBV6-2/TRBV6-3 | CASSYRGTGTEAFF
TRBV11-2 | CANRLGASGQETQYF
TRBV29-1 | CSVGAPTRTQVANYVYTF
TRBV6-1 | CASREAGVIYNEQYF
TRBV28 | CASCLDRILSYNPPLHF
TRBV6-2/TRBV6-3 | CASSYVSNYGYTF
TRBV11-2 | CASSFGQTLNTEAFF
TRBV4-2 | CASSQEASSGANILSF
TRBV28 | CVSSLVAGGRETQYF
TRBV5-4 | CVSSPGQAITGELFF
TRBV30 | CVWSWCAESEQFF
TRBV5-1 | CASSLDAGWETQYF
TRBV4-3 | CASSQVGAGRNYGNTF
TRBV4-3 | CANRQGNTEAFF
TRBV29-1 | CSVDPGFEQYF
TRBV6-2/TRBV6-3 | CASSYDSYQSQHF
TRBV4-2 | CASSQDRTANGHTF
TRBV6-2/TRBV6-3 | CPSNGLAREEETQYF
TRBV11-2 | CASSTDSDTGELLF
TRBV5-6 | CTSSLARTGKAGANVLTF
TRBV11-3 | CASNKAVAGGGTDIQYF
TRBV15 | CATSRDTGGLSCDEQFF